This T cell receptor beta chain is from a study of T cell responses to AZD1222 COVID-19 vaccine (dated by TCRdb to about 2021). Regarding the study in general: A total of 230 to 250 trial participants underwent TCR sequencing, of whom about 210 had received two doses of AZD1222 and around 25 had received two doses of the MenACWY control vaccine. Enrollment into the trials was organized by age into subgroups of 18-55, 56-69 and 70-plus years, and those subgroups contained roughly 150, 30 and 60 TCR-sequenced participants, respectively. On the study overall, not on this receptor specifically: Spike-specific TCR breadth and depth rose significantly after two AZD1222 doses compared with day 0 and with MenACWY recipients. Because no day 14 peak-response samples were available, repertoires were characterized only after the peak T cell response. Participants were mostly white British and included more females than males, and it was suggested by the authors that clonal diversity may have been underestimated. The 56-69-year group was small, and its depth increase did not reach significance, likely because of low power. The vaccine-associated CD4 TCRs covered the entire spike protein, and the dominant responses fell in regions 160-218 and 743-854. Reportedly, close to half of the unique spike-specific TCRs recognized epitopes lying outside the regions that are mutated in the B.1.351 and B.1.1.7 variants. Only 5 to 7 AZD1222 recipients were SARS-CoV-2 seropositive at baseline, limiting conclusions about previously exposed vaccinees.

The CDR3 regions of human TCRbeta chains were subjected to immunosequencing. On the study's bioinformatics: TCRs in the repertoires were matched against a reference library of SARS-CoV-2-specific TCRs that had been generated with the MIRA antigen-specificity platform. Breadth was defined as the fraction of unique TCRs that were SARS-CoV-2-associated, and depth was defined as the fraction of total T cells that were SARS-CoV-2-associated. Using the MIRA data, every spike-specific TCR was mapped to the spike region that the TCR reacted to and assigned to either a CD4 or a CD8 class. Log10-transformed breadth and depth values were compared by one-way ANOVA with Sidak's multiple comparisons tests. The immuneACCESS repertoire file appears here via TCRdb, limited to in-frame rearrangements. These files lack a portion of the clones; in checked studies, under half of the deficit traces to unresolved V genes, and the cause of the others is not known. Clonal size and the V and J genes are those of that table, whereas D and trimming came from the DNA. The sample table lists approximately 150,000 clones, about 89% of them with a count of one. The ten largest clones add up to 7.5% to 9.5% of the sample.

The intended sense of this specimen's time point label: about 28 days (+/-7) after the second vaccine dose. Read against the paper, the sample's treatment or condition label means: meningococcal conjugate vaccine given as trial control. Vaccinee samples came from UK trials COV001 and COV002, including a single-blind randomized controlled phase 2/3 trial of AZD1222 (ChAdOx1 nCoV-19) in healthy adults. Trial participant PBMC samples were collected at day 0 and day 28 after the second dose for TCRbeta chain sequencing. In regard to this clone: The clone's antigen remains unknown. It has no much larger one-base neighbor in the sample; base qualities were not kept.

This TCR was sampled from an adult who received the MenACWY meningococcal vaccine as a control. The sequencing used peripheral blood, collected 28 days after the second dose of the MenACWY control vaccine.

This receptor carries the CDR3 CASSDYQGNSPLHF. The DNA sequence follows: TGTGCCAGCAGTGACTACCAGGGGAATTCACCCCTCCACTTT. The rearrangement combines TRBV25-1 with TRBJ1-6; the D gene is perhaps TRBD1, on 6 matching bases. The CDR3 sequence holds 14 residues, the cysteine and phenylalanine included. Only CDR3 DNA remains: 42 bases, in frame from the first base. V lost 3 bases and J lost 7 bases; the stretch between them is 10 bases long. The CDR1 and CDR2 encoded by the germline V gene are MGHDK and SYGVNS.